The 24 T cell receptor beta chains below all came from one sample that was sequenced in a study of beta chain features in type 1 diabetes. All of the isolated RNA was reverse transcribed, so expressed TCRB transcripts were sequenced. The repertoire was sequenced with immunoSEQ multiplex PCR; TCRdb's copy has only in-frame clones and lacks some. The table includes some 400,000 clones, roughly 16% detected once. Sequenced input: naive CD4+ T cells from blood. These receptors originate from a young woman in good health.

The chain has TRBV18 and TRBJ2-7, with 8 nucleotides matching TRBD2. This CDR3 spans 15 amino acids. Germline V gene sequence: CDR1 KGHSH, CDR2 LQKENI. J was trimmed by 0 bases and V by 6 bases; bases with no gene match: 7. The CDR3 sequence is CASSPPGGASYEQYF. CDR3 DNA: TGTGCCAGCTCTCCCCCGGGGGGGGCCTCCTACGAGCAGTACTTC.

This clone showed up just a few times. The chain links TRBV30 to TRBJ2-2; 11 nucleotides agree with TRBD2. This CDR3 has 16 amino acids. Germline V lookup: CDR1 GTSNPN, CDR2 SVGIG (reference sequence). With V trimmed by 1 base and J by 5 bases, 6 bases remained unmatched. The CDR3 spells CAWSGKLAGATGELFF. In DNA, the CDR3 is TGTGCCTGGAGTGGAAAACTAGCGGGGGCGACCGGGGAGCTGTTTTTT.

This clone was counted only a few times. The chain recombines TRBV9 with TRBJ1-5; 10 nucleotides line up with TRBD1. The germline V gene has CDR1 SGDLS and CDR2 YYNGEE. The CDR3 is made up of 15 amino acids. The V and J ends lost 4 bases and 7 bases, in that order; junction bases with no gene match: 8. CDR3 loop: CASSSTGTGVQPQHF. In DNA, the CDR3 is TGTGCCAGCAGCTCGACCGGGACAGGGGTCCAGCCCCAGCATTTT.

The CDR3 reads CASSRRTGVNTEAFF. Here the CDR3 DNA reads TGTGCCAGCAGCCGACGGACAGGAGTGAACACTGAAGCTTTCTTT. V and J are TRBV7-9 and TRBJ1-1; TRBD1 matches at 7 bases. The trim removed 5 bases at V and 0 bases at J, leaving 6 bases unmatched. Germline-derived CDR1 and CDR2 are SEHNR and FQNEAQ (reference sequence). CDR3 length equals 15 residues.

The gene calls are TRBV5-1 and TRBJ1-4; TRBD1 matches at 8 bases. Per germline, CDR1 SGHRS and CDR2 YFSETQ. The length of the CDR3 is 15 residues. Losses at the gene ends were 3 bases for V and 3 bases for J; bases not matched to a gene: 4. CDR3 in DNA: TGCGCCAGCAGCTCCCGGACAGGGTCTAATGAAAAACTGTTTTTT. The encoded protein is CASSSRTGSNEKLFF.

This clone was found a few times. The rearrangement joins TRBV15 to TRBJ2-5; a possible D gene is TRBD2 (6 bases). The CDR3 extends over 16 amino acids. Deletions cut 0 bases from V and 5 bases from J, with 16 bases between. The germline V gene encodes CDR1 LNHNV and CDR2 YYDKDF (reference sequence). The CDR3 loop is CATSRDLGTAGETQYF. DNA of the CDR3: TGTGCCACCAGCAGAGATCTAGGGACGGCGGGGGAGACCCAGTACTTC.

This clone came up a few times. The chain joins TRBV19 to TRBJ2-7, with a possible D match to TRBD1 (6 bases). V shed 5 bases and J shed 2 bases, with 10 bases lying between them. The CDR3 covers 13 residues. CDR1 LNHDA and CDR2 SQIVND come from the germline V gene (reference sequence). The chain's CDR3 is CASSPRGAYEQYF. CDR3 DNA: TGTGCCAGTAGTCCCAGGGGTGCCTACGAGCAGTACTTC.

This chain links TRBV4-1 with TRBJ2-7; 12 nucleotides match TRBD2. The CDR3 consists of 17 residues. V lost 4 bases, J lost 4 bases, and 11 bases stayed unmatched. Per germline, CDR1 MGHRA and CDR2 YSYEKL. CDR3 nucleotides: TGCGCCAGCAGCCCGGACCCGGGACTAGCGGGCTATTACGAGCAGTACTTC. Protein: CASSPDPGLAGYYEQYF.

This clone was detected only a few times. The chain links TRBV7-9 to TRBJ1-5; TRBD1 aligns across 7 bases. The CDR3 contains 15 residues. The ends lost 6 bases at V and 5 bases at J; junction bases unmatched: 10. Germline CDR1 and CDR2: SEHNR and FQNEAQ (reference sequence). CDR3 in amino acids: CASSPIMTGHQPQHF. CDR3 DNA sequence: TGTGCCAGCAGTCCGATAATGACAGGGCATCAGCCCCAGCATTTT.

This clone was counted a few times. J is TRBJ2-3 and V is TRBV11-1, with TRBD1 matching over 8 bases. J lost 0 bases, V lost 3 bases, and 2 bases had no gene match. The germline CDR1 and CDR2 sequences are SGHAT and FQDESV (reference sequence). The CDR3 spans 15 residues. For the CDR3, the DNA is TGTGCCAGCAGCTTCCGGACAGGGAGCACAGATACGCAGTATTTT. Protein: CASSFRTGSTDTQYF.

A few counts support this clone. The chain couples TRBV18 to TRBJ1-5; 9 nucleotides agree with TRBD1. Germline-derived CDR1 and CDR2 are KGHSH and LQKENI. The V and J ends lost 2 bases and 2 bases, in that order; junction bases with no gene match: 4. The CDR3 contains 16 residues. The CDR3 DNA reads TGTGCCAGCTCACCAAGGCGGACAGGGGGCAATCAGCCCCAGCATTTT. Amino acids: CASSPRRTGGNQPQHF.

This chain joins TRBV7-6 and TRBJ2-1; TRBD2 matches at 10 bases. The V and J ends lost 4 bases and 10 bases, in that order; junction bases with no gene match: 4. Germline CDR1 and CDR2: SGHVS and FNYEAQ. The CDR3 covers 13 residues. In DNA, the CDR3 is TGTGCCAGCAGCTATCTAGCGGGAGTCGAGCAGTTCTTC. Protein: CASSYLAGVEQFF.

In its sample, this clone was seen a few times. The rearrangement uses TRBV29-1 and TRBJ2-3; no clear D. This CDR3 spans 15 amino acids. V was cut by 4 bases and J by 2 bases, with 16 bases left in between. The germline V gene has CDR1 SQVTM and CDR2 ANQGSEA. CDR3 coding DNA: TGCAGCGTTGTTATGAACTTCCTTCCCACAGATACGCAGTATTTT. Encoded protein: CSVVMNFLPTDTQYF.

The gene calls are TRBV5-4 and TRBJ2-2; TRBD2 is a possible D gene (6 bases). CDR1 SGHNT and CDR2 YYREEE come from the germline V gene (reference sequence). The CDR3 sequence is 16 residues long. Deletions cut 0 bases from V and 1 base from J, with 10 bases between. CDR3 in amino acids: CASSLALALNTGELFF. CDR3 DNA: TGTGCCAGCAGCTTGGCACTAGCTCTGAACACCGGGGAGCTGTTTTTT.

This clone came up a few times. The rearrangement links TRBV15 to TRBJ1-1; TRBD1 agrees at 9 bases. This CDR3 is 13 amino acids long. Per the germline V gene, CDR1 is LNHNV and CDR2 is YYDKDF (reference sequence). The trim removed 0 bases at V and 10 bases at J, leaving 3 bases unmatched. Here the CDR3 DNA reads TGTGCCACCAGCAGAGATCACAGGGGGCGAGCTTTCTTT. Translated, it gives CATSRDHRGRAFF.

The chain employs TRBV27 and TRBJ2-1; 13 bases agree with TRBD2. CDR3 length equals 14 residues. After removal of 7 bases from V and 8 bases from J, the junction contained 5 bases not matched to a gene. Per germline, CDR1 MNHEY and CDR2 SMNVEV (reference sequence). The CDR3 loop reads CASKTSGRADEQFF. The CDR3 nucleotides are TGTGCCAGCAAAACTAGCGGGAGGGCCGATGAGCAGTTCTTC.

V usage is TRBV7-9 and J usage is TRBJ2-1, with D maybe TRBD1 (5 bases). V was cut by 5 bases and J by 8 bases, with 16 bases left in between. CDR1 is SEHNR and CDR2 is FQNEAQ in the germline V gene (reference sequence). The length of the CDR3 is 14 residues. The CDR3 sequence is CASSPHRRDHEQFF. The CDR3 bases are TGTGCCAGCAGCCCCCATCGCAGGGATCATGAGCAGTTCTTC.

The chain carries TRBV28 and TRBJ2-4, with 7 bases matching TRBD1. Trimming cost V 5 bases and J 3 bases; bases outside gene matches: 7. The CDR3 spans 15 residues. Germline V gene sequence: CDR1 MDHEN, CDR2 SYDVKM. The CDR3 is CASSPLGDSKNIQYF. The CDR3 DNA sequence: TGTGCCAGCAGTCCCCTCGGGGACAGCAAAAACATTCAGTACTTC. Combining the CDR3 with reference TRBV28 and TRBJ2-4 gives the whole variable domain DVKVTQSSRYLVKRTGEKVFLECVQDMDHENMFWYRQDPGLGLRLIYFSYDVKMKEKGDIPEGYSVSREKKERFSLILESASTNQTSMYLCASSPLGDSKNIQYFGAGTRLSVL.

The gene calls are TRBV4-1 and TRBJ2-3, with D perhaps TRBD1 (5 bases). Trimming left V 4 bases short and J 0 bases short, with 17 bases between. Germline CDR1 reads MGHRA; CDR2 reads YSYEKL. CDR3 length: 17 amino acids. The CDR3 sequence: CASSRSRGGTSTDTQYF. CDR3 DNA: TGCGCCAGCAGCCGCTCTAGGGGCGGAACTAGCACAGATACGCAGTATTTT.

The CDR3 nucleotides are TGTGCCTGGAGGTTGGGACAGCCCCAATCCCACATTCAGTACTTC. This translates into CAWRLGQPQSHIQYF. The chain joins TRBV30 to TRBJ2-4; 7 bases align to TRBD1. Per germline, CDR1 GTSNPN and CDR2 SVGIG (reference sequence). CDR3 length: 15 residues. V gave up 3 bases and J gave up 8 bases; unmatched junction bases: 13.

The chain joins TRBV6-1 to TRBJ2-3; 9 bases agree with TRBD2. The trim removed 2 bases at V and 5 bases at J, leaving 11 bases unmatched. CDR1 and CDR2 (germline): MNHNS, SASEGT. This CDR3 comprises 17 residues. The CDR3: CASSEMLAGGPGDTQYF. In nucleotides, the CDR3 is TGTGCCAGCAGTGAAATGCTGGCGGGAGGGCCTGGAGATACGCAGTATTTT.

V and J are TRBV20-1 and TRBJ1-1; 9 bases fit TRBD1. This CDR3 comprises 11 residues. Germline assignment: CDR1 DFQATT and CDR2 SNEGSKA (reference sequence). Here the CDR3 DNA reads TGCAGAGGACAGGGGACCACTGAAGCTTTCTTT. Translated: CRGQGTTEAFF.

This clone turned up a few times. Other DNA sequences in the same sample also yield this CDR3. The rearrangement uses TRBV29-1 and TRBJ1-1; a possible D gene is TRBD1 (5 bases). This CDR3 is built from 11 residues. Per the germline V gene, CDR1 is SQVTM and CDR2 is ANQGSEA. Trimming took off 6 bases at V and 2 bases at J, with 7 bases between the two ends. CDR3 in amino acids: CSVQGNTEAFF. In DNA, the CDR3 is TGCAGCGTCCAGGGAAACACTGAAGCTTTCTTT.

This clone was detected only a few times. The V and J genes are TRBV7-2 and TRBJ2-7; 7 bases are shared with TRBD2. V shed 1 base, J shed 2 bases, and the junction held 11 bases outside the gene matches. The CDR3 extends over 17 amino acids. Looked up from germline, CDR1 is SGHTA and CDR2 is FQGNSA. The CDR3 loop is CASSLGLPSGRAYEQYF. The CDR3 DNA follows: TGTGCCAGCAGCTTAGGTCTCCCTAGCGGTCGGGCCTACGAGCAGTACTTC.